Described below is a single T cell receptor beta chain sequence and its context. Its antigen is not identified. The source of the sample is a study of beta chain features in type 1 diabetes. At the level of the study: Examination covered over 85,000,000 sorted cells spanning all samples.

The isolated RNA, all of it, was reverse transcribed, so expressed TCRB transcripts were what got sequenced. TCRdb keeps only in-frame clones here, not all; method: immunoSEQ multiplex PCR. The data show about 14,000 clones, approximately 60% seen once. Regarding the study as a whole: More deletions and fewer insertions at VDJ junctions were seen in type 1 diabetes patients. Moderate yet significant TCRB CDR3 shortening was seen in Type 1 diabetes patients in all four CD4+ subsets.

CDR1 is LNHNV and CDR2 is YYDKDF in the germline V gene (reference sequence). This CDR3 has 16 amino acids. V was cut by 0 bases and J by 7 bases, with 16 bases left in between. This TCR was sampled from a woman aged 18-29 years with type 1 diabetes. The sequencing sample was made of stem cell memory CD4+ T cells from blood. The chain recombines TRBV15 with TRBJ2-4, with D possibly matching TRBD1 (6 bases). CDR3 protein: CATSREAYRQGNIQYF. The CDR3 DNA is TGTGCCACCAGCAGAGAAGCCTACAGGCAGGGGAACATTCAGTACTTC.